Below, 16 T cell receptor beta chains from the same sample are listed, as sequenced in a study of identical twins. A single record per CDR3 protein comes from TCRdb applying MiXCR to the 5' RACE reads. Among hundreds of thousands of distinct CDR3 sequences listed, around 5.7% were seen once. Sequencing was carried out using naive T cells sorted from blood. These receptors all come from a man aged 18 to 29 in good health.

The chain combines TRBV12-3 or TRBV12-4 with TRBJ2-7; the match to TRBD2 covers 11 bases. J was trimmed by 1 base and V by 4 bases; bases with no gene match: 6. The CDR3 covers 16 residues. DNA of the CDR3: TGTGCCAGCAGTTCCCCTCGGACTAGCGGGTCCTACGAGCAGTACTTC. It encodes CASSSPRTSGSYEQYF.

V and J are TRBV11-3 and TRBJ1-3; 9 nucleotides line up with TRBD1. Looked up from germline, CDR1 is SGHNT and CDR2 is YENEEA. With 5 bases clipped from V and 2 bases from J, the junction kept 4 bases outside the gene matches. CDR3 length equals 15 residues. CDR3: CASSPGQGPGNTIYF. The CDR3 coding sequence is TGTGCCAGCAGCCCCGGACAGGGGCCTGGAAACACCATATATTTT.

This clonotype showed up many times. This chain connects TRBV25-1 to TRBJ2-5, with 8 bases fitting TRBD1. This CDR3 spans 10 amino acids. The V gene's germline CDR1 is MGHDK and CDR2 SYGVNS. In nucleotides, the CDR3 is TGTGGGACAGGGCAGGAGACCCAGTACTTC. This encodes CGTGQETQYF.

This clonotype came up a few times. V usage is TRBV7-8 and J usage is TRBJ2-3; the match to TRBD2 covers 8 bases. V gave up 5 bases and J gave up 8 bases; unmatched junction bases: 6. CDR1 and CDR2 (germline): SGHVS, FQNEAQ. This CDR3 is built from 13 residues. The chain's CDR3 is CASSLGGAGTQYF. CDR3 in DNA: TGTGCCAGCAGCCTCGGGGGGGCCGGTACGCAGTATTTT.

At least ten counts were recorded for this clonotype. The genes are TRBV4-2 and TRBJ1-3; D not certain. This CDR3 contains 12 residues. The germline V gene has CDR1 LGHNA and CDR2 YNFKEQ. Trimming pared 4 bases from V and 4 bases from J, leaving 5 bases between. CDR3: CASSPAGNTIYF. The DNA for the CDR3 is TGTGCCAGCAGCCCTGCCGGAAACACCATATATTTT.

There are many counts of this clonotype. V gene TRBV7-2 combines with J gene TRBJ1-5; D gene ambiguous. CDR3 length: 15 residues. V lost 1 base, J lost 2 bases, and 9 bases lay in between. Germline CDR1 is SGHTA and CDR2 is FQGNSA. Here the CDR3 DNA reads TGTGCCAGCAGCTTAGTTGGCGCGGGCAATCAGCCCCAGCATTTT. Amino acids: CASSLVGAGNQPQHF.

This clonotype was observed many times. The chain has TRBV4-2 and TRBJ2-1, with a weak D call TRBD2 (5 bases). There are 16 residues in the CDR3. With 0 bases removed from V and 4 bases from J, the gap between germline ends came to 13 bases. Germline loops: CDR1 LGHNA, CDR2 YNFKEQ. Here the CDR3 reads CASSQDRRSGYNEQFF. Written as DNA, the CDR3 is TGTGCCAGCAGCCAAGATAGGCGGTCGGGGTACAATGAGCAGTTCTTC.

The rearrangement joins TRBV13 to TRBJ1-1, with 9 positions matching TRBD1. Germline assignment: CDR1 PRHDT and CDR2 FYEKMQ (reference sequence). The CDR3 covers 14 residues. The V gene end was trimmed by 5 bases and the J gene end by 5 bases; junction bases not matched to a gene: 6. CDR3 amino acids: CASSMGQGGTEAFF. As DNA, the CDR3 is TGTGCCAGCAGCATGGGACAGGGTGGAACTGAAGCTTTCTTT.

This clonotype was detected a few times. V usage is TRBV6-1 and J usage is TRBJ1-5; D remains ambiguous. Germline CDR1 and CDR2: MNHNS and SASEGT. The V gene lost 2 bases and the J gene lost 0 bases, with 14 bases spanning the gap. The CDR3 is made up of 17 amino acids. CDR3 residues: CASSEPGVLTSNQPQHF. The CDR3 coding sequence is TGTGCCAGCAGTGAACCCGGGGTTCTTACTAGCAATCAGCCCCAGCATTTT.

The chain recombines TRBV5-4 with TRBJ1-4; D might be TRBD1 (5 bases). CDR1 is SGHNT and CDR2 is YYREEE in the germline V gene (reference sequence). CDR3 length equals 15 residues. V lost 0 bases to trimming and J lost 3 bases, with 9 bases between them. The CDR3 is CASSLGGFANEKLFF. In nucleotides, the CDR3 is TGTGCCAGCAGCTTGGGGGGCTTCGCTAATGAAAAACTGTTTTTT.

The rearrangement joins TRBV12-3 or TRBV12-4 to TRBJ2-1; 8 bases match TRBD2. This CDR3 region has 15 residues. V lost 6 bases, J lost 7 bases, and 11 bases stayed unmatched. The CDR3 region is CASSHSGRGGNEQFF. The DNA of the CDR3 is TGTGCCAGCAGCCACAGCGGGAGAGGGGGGAATGAGCAGTTCTTC.

Only a few counts were recorded for this clonotype. This chain joins TRBV20-1 and TRBJ2-1; 9 bases fit TRBD2. The CDR3 extends over 14 amino acids. CDR1 and CDR2 from the germline V gene are DFQATT and SNEGSKA (reference sequence). V was clipped by 2 bases and J by 8 bases; unmatched bases: 7. The CDR3 loop is CSARISGRIHEQFF. The CDR3 DNA is TGCAGTGCTAGAATTAGCGGGAGAATCCATGAGCAGTTCTTC.

The chain recombines TRBV6-5 with TRBJ2-3; D is possibly TRBD2 (5 bases). This CDR3 is built from 16 residues. Trimming left V 4 bases short and J 2 bases short, with 16 bases between. The germline CDR1 and CDR2 sequences are MNHEY and SVGAGI. Here the CDR3 reads CASSSSLRRFTDTQYF. For the CDR3, the DNA is TGTGCCAGCAGTTCCTCCCTAAGGAGGTTCACAGATACGCAGTATTTT.

The chain employs TRBV5-4 and TRBJ2-7; D might be TRBD1 or TRBD2, each matching 5 bases. Germline V lookup: CDR1 SGHNT, CDR2 YYREEE (reference sequence). Trimming stripped 4 bases from V and 0 bases from J, with 11 bases between. The CDR3 contains 14 residues. The CDR3 sequence is CASSSEGTSYEQYF. CDR3 bases: TGTGCCAGCAGCAGTGAGGGGACCTCCTACGAGCAGTACTTC.

This clonotype was counted at least ten times. This chain links TRBV20-1 with TRBJ1-4; no definite D call. Germline V gene lookup returns CDR1 DFQATT and CDR2 SNEGSKA (reference sequence). Between the trimmed V and J ends, which lost 1 base and 6 bases, there was a span of 15 bases. The length of the CDR3 is 15 residues. The CDR3 DNA follows: TGCAGTGCTAGAGGGGTTGGCAGCCGTTATGAAAAACTGTTTTTT. This translates into CSARGVGSRYEKLFF.

The chain recombines TRBV5-1 with TRBJ2-2, with TRBD2 identical over 7 bases. The CDR3 spans 16 residues. V dropped 0 bases and J dropped 6; count of bases not matched to a gene: 8. Per the germline V gene, CDR1 is SGHRS and CDR2 is YFSETQ. Here the CDR3 DNA reads TGCGCCAGCAGCTTGGGCGGGGGAGTTGGCGCCGGGGAGCTGTTTTTT. This encodes CASSLGGGVGAGELFF.